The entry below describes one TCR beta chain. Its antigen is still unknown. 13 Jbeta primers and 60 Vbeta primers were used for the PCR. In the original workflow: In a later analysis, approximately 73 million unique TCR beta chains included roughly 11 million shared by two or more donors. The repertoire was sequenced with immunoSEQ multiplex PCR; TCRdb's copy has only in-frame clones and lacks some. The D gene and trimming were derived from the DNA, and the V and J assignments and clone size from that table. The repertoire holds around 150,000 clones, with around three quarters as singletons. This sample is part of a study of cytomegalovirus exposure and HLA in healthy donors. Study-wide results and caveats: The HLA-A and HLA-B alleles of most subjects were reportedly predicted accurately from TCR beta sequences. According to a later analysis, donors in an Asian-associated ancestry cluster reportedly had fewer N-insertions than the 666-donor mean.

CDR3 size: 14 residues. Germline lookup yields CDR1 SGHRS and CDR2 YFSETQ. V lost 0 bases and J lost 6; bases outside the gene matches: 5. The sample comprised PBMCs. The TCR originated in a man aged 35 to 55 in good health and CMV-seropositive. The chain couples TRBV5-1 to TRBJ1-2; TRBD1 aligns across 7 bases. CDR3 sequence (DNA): TGCGCCAGCAGCTTGGACAGGGGAATTGATGGCTACACCTTC. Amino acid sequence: CASSLDRGIDGYTF.